This TCR beta chain stems from a study of blood T cell repertoires in COVID-19. Repertoires were generated with immunoSEQ multiplex PCR, while TCRdb's copy carries only in-frame clones and drops some. The repertoire consists of approximately 200,000 clones, with about 80% occurring once and the leading ten covering approximately 7.4%. The CDR3 spans 14 residues. Germline V CDR1 and CDR2: ENHRY, SYGVKD. J gave up 4 bases and V 10 bases, and 4 bases lay outside the gene matches. The sample taken for sequencing was peripheral blood. The chain employs TRBV10-3 and TRBJ2-5; 15 nucleotides match TRBD2. The sequence came from a woman aged 45-65 years with acute or convalescent COVID-19. In nucleotides, the CDR3 is TGTGCCACGCGGACTAGCGGGGGGGCAGAGACCCAGTACTTC. This sequence encodes CATRTSGGAETQYF.